This T cell receptor (beta chain) derives from a study of neoadjuvant anti-PD-1 for oral cavity cancer. Study as a whole: Patients mostly received three to four biweekly nivolumab doses at 3 mg/kg before surgery. Patients without progression received a fourth nivolumab dose around day 43, then surgical resection on days 50-56.

As for time point: after neoadjuvant nivolumab, at surgical resection. The patients had HPV-negative, locally advanced oral cavity squamous cell carcinoma. Analysis of PBMCs was direct, with no culture step. Method: immunoSEQ multiplex PCR; TCRdb's copy keeps in-frame clones and lacks some. Of approximately 13,000 clones detected, 70% appear once; the ten largest clones hold approximately 3%. Sequencing was performed on PBMCs, taken after nivolumab (anti-PD-1) treatment. The TCR comes from a person between 35 and 79 years old with oral cavity squamous cell carcinoma.

CDR3 loop: CASSEDRGRRGNTIYF. The CDR3 coding sequence is TGTGCCAGCAGTGAAGACAGGGGGCGTCGCGGAAACACCATATATTTT. This chain uses TRBV28 with TRBJ1-3; 10 nucleotides align to TRBD1. Germline lookup yields CDR1 MDHEN and CDR2 SYDVKM. Trimming removed 5 bases from V and 4 bases from J; junction bases left unmatched: 8. There are 16 residues in the CDR3. The full variable domain, completed using reference TRBV28 and TRBJ1-3, is DVKVTQSSRYLVKRTGEKVFLECVQDMDHENMFWYRQDPGLGLRLIYFSYDVKMKEKGDIPEGYSVSREKKERFSLILESASTNQTSMYLCASSEDRGRRGNTIYFGEGSWLTVV.